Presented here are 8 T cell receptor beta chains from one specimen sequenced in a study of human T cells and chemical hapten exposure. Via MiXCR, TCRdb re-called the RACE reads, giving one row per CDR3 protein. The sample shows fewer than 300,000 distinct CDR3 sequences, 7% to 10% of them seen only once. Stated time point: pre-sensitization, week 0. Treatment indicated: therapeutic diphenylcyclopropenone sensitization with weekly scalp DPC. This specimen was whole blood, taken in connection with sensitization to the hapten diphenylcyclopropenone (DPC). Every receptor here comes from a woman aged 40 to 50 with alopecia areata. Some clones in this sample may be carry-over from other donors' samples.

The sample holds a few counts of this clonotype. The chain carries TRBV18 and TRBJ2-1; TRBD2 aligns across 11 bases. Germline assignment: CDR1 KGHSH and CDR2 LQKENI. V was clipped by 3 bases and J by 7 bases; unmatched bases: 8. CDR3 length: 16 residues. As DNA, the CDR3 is TGTGCCAGCTCACCCTTTGAGACTAGCGGGAATAATGAGCAGTTCTTC. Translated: CASSPFETSGNNEQFF.

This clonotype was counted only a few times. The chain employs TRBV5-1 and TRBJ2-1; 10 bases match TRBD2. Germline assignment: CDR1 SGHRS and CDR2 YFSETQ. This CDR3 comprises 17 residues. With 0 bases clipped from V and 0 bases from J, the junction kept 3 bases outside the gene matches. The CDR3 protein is CASSLGTSGHSYNEQFF. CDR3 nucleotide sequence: TGCGCCAGCAGCTTGGGGACTAGCGGCCACTCCTACAATGAGCAGTTCTTC.

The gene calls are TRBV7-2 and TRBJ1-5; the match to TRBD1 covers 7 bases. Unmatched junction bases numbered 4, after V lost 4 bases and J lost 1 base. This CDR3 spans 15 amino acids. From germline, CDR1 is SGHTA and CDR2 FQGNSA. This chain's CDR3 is CASSSQGWSNQPQHF. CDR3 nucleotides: TGTGCCAGCAGCTCACAGGGGTGGAGCAATCAGCCCCAGCATTTT.

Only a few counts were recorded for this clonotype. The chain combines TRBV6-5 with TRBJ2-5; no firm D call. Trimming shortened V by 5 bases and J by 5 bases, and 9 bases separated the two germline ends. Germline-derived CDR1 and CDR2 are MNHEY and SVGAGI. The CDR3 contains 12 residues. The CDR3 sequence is CASSTSVETQYF. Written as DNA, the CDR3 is TGTGCCAGCAGTACTTCAGTCGAGACCCAGTACTTC.

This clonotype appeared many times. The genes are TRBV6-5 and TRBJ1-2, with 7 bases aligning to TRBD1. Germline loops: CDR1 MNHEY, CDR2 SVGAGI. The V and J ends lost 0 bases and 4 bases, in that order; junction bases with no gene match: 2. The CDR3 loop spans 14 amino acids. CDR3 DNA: TGTGCCAGCAGTTACTCCAGGGGGGCCTATGGCTACACCTTC. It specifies CASSYSRGAYGYTF.

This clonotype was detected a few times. DNA for the CDR3: TGCAGTGCTCCCACTGTCTCAAGGATGAACACTGAAGCTTTCTTT. It codes for CSAPTVSRMNTEAFF. J is TRBJ1-1 and V is TRBV20-1; no clear D. CDR1 is DFQATT and CDR2 is SNEGSKA in the germline V gene (reference sequence). The V end was cut by 5 bases, the J end by 0 bases, with 16 bases between. This CDR3 is 15 amino acids long.

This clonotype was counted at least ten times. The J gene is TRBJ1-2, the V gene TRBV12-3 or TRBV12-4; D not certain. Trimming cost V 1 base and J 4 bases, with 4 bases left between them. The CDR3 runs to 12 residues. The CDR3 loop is CASSLEGYGYTF. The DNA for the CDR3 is TGTGCCAGCAGTTTAGAGGGCTATGGCTACACCTTC.

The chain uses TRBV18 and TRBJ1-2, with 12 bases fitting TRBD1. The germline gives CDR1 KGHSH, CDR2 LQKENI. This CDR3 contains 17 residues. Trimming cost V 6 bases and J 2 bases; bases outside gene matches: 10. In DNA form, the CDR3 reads TGTGCCAGCTCCCGAGAGGGACAGGGGGCGCCCAACTATGGCTACACCTTC. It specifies CASSREGQGAPNYGYTF.